The rows below give T cell receptor beta chains drawn from one sample of a study of response to subunit inactivated influenza vaccine. Each CDR3 protein gets one entry after TCRdb re-called the RT-PCR reads with MiXCR. The sample contains 500,000 to 600,000 distinct CDR3 sequences, approximately 11% of which appear only once. This sample also appeared in a second study, on T cells expressing NK-cell markers.

Sample: PBMCs from blood, taken on the day of vaccination. All receptors derive from a middle-aged man who received an inactivated influenza vaccine. Each CDR3 is given with its conserved first and last residue. The order of the fields is clone size, J gene, CDR3 length, D gene, V gene, CDR3 protein, CDR3 DNA. The D gene is left open where the match is weak. Clone size is given for some rows only: seen once, a few or many times, or a class if the clone is expanded.

clone size: NA; J gene: TRBJ2-1; CDR3 length: 13; D gene: NA; V gene: TRBV19; CDR3 protein: CASSMFGFDEQFF; CDR3 DNA: TGTGCCAGTAGTATGTTCGGTTTCGATGAGCAGTTCTTC
clone size: few; J gene: TRBJ2-3; CDR3 length: 11; D gene: NA; V gene: TRBV29-1; CDR3 protein: CSVKGADTQYF; CDR3 DNA: TGCAGCGTCAAGGGGGCAGATACGCAGTATTTT
clone size: many; J gene: TRBJ2-5; CDR3 length: 11; D gene: NA; V gene: TRBV12-3/TRBV12-4; CDR3 protein: CASSSGETQYF; CDR3 DNA: TGTGCCAGCAGCTCGGGGGAGACCCAGTACTTC
clone size: many; J gene: TRBJ2-1; CDR3 length: 14; D gene: TRBD1; V gene: TRBV20-1; CDR3 protein: CSATSGTGGNEQFF; CDR3 DNA: TGCAGTGCGACCTCCGGGACAGGGGGCAATGAGCAGTTCTTC
clone size: few; J gene: TRBJ2-2; CDR3 length: 16; D gene: NA; V gene: TRBV6-2/TRBV6-3; CDR3 protein: CASSYPTTPNAGELFF; CDR3 DNA: TGTGCCAGCAGTTACCCTACGACCCCCAACGCCGGGGAGCTGTTTTTT
clone size: few; J gene: TRBJ1-3; CDR3 length: 18; D gene: TRBD1; V gene: TRBV5-5; CDR3 protein: CASSLTPGQGLSGNTIYF; CDR3 DNA: TGTGCCAGCAGCCTCACACCGGGACAGGGGTTATCTGGAAACACCATATATTTT
clone size: few; J gene: TRBJ1-1; CDR3 length: 17; D gene: NA; V gene: TRBV6-5; CDR3 protein: CASSYSRATPKGTEAFF; CDR3 DNA: TGTGCCAGCAGTTACTCCCGGGCCACTCCGAAGGGCACTGAAGCTTTCTTT
clone size: NA; J gene: TRBJ2-7; CDR3 length: 14; D gene: NA; V gene: TRBV5-1; CDR3 protein: CASSPRGGMYEQYF; CDR3 DNA: TGCGCCAGCAGCCCGAGGGGTGGGATGTACGAGCAGTACTTC
clone size: few; J gene: TRBJ2-1; CDR3 length: 14; D gene: TRBD2; V gene: TRBV11-2; CDR3 protein: CASSFGGGVHEQFF; CDR3 DNA: TGTGCCAGCAGCTTCGGGGGGGGAGTCCATGAGCAGTTCTTC
clone size: NA; J gene: TRBJ2-1; CDR3 length: 16; D gene: NA; V gene: TRBV4-1; CDR3 protein: CASSQVSATFINEQFF; CDR3 DNA: TGCGCCAGCAGCCAAGTTTCGGCCACGTTCATTAATGAGCAGTTCTTC
clone size: few; J gene: TRBJ2-7; CDR3 length: 13; D gene: NA; V gene: TRBV5-6; CDR3 protein: CASSRDIPYEQYF; CDR3 DNA: TGTGCCAGCAGCCGAGACATTCCCTACGAGCAGTACTTC
clone size: many; J gene: TRBJ2-3; CDR3 length: 19; D gene: NA; V gene: TRBV3-1; CDR3 protein: CASSPMSSRPRDRRHTQYF; CDR3 DNA: TGTGCCAGCAGCCCCATGTCGTCTCGCCCCAGGGACCGTAGGCATACGCAGTATTTT
clone size: few; J gene: TRBJ1-1; CDR3 length: 12; D gene: NA; V gene: TRBV4-2; CDR3 protein: CASSSQRGRAFF; CDR3 DNA: TGTGCCAGCAGCTCGCAACGGGGTCGAGCTTTCTTT
clone size: NA; J gene: TRBJ2-1; CDR3 length: 15; D gene: TRBD2; V gene: TRBV20-1; CDR3 protein: CSARELQREGSEQFF; CDR3 DNA: TGCAGTGCTAGAGAGTTACAGCGGGAGGGTAGTGAGCAGTTCTTC
clone size: few; J gene: TRBJ1-5; CDR3 length: 13; D gene: NA; V gene: TRBV7-2; CDR3 protein: CASSWTLYQPQHF; CDR3 DNA: TGTGCCAGCAGCTGGACCCTTTATCAGCCCCAGCATTTT